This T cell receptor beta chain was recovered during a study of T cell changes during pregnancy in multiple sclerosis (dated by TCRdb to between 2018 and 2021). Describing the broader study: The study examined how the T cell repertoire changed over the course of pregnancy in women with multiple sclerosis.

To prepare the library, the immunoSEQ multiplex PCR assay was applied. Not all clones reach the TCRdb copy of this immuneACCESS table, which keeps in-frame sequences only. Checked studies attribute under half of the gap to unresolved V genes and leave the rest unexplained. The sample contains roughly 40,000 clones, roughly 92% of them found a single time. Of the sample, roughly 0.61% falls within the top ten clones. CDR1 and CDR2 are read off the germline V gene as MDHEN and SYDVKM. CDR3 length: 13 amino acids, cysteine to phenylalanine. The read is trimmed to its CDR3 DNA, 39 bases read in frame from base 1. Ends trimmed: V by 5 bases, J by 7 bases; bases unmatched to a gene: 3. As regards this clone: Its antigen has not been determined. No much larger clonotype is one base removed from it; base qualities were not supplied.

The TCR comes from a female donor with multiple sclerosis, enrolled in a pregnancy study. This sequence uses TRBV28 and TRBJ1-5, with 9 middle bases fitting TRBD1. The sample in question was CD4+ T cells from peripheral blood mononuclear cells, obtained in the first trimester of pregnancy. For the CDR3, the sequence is CASSVTGGQPQHF. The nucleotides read TGTGCCAGCAGTGTAACAGGGGGCCAGCCCCAGCATTTT.